This is a list of T cell receptor beta chains from one sample in a study of cytomegalovirus exposure and HLA in healthy donors. Assay used: immunoSEQ multiplex PCR; TCRdb lists only in-frame clones, some missing. The table lists about 78,000 clones, roughly 80% of them singletons. Sequencing was performed on PBMCs. These receptors all stem from a man in his forties or fifties in good health and CMV-seropositive. CDR3s include the opening cysteine and the closing phenylalanine or tryptophan. Fields, in order: J gene, V gene, CDR3 protein.

J: TRBJ2-3
V: TRBV7-9
CDR3: CASSNRASTDTQYF

J: TRBJ1-3
V: TRBV5-6
CDR3: CASSLDSSGNTIYF

J: TRBJ2-1
V: TRBV19
CDR3: CASSIGNDYNEQFF

J: TRBJ1-2
V: TRBV5-1
CDR3: CASSLVGQSYGYTF

J: TRBJ2-2
V: TRBV19
CDR3: CASSLGTSGGSTGELFF

J: TRBJ2-7
V: TRBV6-1
CDR3: CASRKVSGIQYF

J: TRBJ1-1
V: TRBV7-9
CDR3: CASSRPISGRTEAFF

J: TRBJ2-1
V: TRBV7-9
CDR3: CASSPRAPSYNEQFF

J: TRBJ1-1
V: TRBV7-8
CDR3: CASSLLAGAWGTEAFF

J: TRBJ1-2
V: TRBV11-2
CDR3: CASSLASGQGDGYTF

J: TRBJ1-1
V: TRBV14
CDR3: CASSQVGGDTEAFF

J: TRBJ2-7
V: TRBV19
CDR3: CASSIDAGGSYEQYF

J: TRBJ2-1
V: TRBV5-4
CDR3: CASRTSGRGSSYNEQFF

J: TRBJ2-7
V: TRBV2
CDR3: CASRRLAGGPTEQYF

J: TRBJ2-5
V: TRBV5-4
CDR3: CASSWDRGETQYF

J: TRBJ2-7
V: TRBV29-1
CDR3: CSVEEGSSGRYF

J: TRBJ2-7
V: TRBV5-4
CDR3: CASSSLSGQGREEQYF

J: TRBJ2-7
V: TRBV10-3
CDR3: CAISVDREVEQYF

J: TRBJ1-1
V: TRBV5-5
CDR3: CASSSGLNTEAFF

J: TRBJ2-5
V: TRBV5-8
CDR3: CASSLGTGGLQETQYF

J: TRBJ2-7
V: TRBV27
CDR3: CASREAGTYEQYF

J: TRBJ2-7
V: TRBV12-2
CDR3: CASRLARPGTVIEQYF

J: TRBJ1-1
V: TRBV5-6
CDR3: CASSFVGDVTEAFF

J: TRBJ2-5
V: TRBV11-2
CDR3: CASSLVEDRGETQYF

J: TRBJ2-3
V: TRBV7-2
CDR3: CASSLAHRAGRADTQYF

J: TRBJ1-5
V: TRBV30
CDR3: CAWSPGPGEPQHF

J: TRBJ1-4
V: TRBV11-3
CDR3: CASSSTGQEEKLFF

J: TRBJ2-7
V: TRBV30
CDR3: CAWSGDSGYEQYF

J: TRBJ2-3
V: TRBV5-6
CDR3: CASSFISGRGDTQYF